The 23 T cell receptor beta chains presented below share a single source sample, sequenced in a study of beta chain features in type 1 diabetes. Study-wide findings and caveats: For Type 1 diabetes patients, all four CD4+ subsets carried TCRB CDR3s that were moderately but significantly shorter.

The whole isolated RNA underwent reverse transcription, so sequencing captured expressed TCRB transcripts. Sequencing used immunoSEQ multiplex PCR; TCRdb keeps in-frame clones, though not all of them. The sample lists some 160,000 clones, approximately 8.7% occurring once. The antigens for these receptors are not known. Specimen: central memory CD4+ T cells from blood. These receptors all come from a woman between 25 and 40 years old with type 1 diabetes.

This chain links TRBV5-1 with TRBJ2-5, with D possibly TRBD2 on 6 matching bases. The V end lost 5 bases, the J end lost 0 bases, and 14 bases lay between the germline ends. Germline loops: CDR1 SGHRS, CDR2 YFSETQ. This CDR3 spans 15 amino acids. CDR3 DNA: TGCGCCAGCAGAGCGCCCAGCGGGTACCAAGAGACCCAGTACTTC. It specifies CASRAPSGYQETQYF.

This clone was detected only a few times. This chain uses TRBV20-1 with TRBJ2-5, with D possibly being TRBD2 (5 bases). The CDR3 extends over 11 amino acids. V was shortened by 6 bases and J by 4 bases, with 9 bases between the two germline ends. Germline loops: CDR1 DFQATT, CDR2 SNEGSKA (reference sequence). This CDR3 reads CSADYRETQYF. The CDR3 DNA is TGCAGTGCCGACTACCGAGAGACCCAGTACTTC.

This clone came up a few times. The chain uses TRBV4-2 and TRBJ2-3; 7 bases are shared with TRBD2. This CDR3 comprises 15 residues. Trimming took 4 bases from V and 3 from J; bases not matched to a gene: 7. Germline-derived CDR1 and CDR2 are LGHNA and YNFKEQ. The chain's CDR3 is CASSRTSFGTDTQYF. DNA of the CDR3: TGTGCCAGCAGCCGGACTAGTTTCGGGACAGATACGCAGTATTTT.

CDR3 sequence: CASSQDGGRSNQPQHF. CDR3 nucleotide sequence: TGTGCCAGCAGCCAAGATGGAGGACGGAGCAATCAGCCCCAGCATTTT. This rearrangement joins TRBV4-2 to TRBJ1-5; D call uncertain. The V gene's germline CDR1 is LGHNA and CDR2 YNFKEQ. The CDR3 runs to 16 residues. The germline V and J ends were trimmed by 0 bases and 1 base, with 10 bases remaining between them.

The J gene is TRBJ2-1, the V gene TRBV29-1; 7 bases align to TRBD2. The CDR3 length is 13 residues. The V gene end was trimmed by 8 bases and the J gene end by 0 bases; junction bases not matched to a gene: 4. Germline assignment: CDR1 SQVTM and CDR2 ANQGSEA. CDR3 protein: CSLRESSYNEQFF. CDR3 nucleotide sequence: TGCAGCTTGCGGGAGAGCTCCTACAATGAGCAGTTCTTC.

This chain uses TRBV27 with TRBJ1-3; D call uncertain. Trimming removed 6 bases from V and 2 bases from J, with 11 bases in between. CDR3 length: 14 amino acids. CDR1 and CDR2 from the germline V gene are MNHEY and SMNVEV (reference sequence). The CDR3 loop reads CASSPWGAGNTIYF. CDR3 nucleotides: TGTGCCAGCAGCCCTTGGGGAGCTGGAAACACCATATATTTT.

In this sample, this clone turned up a few times. The chain recombines TRBV4-1 with TRBJ2-1, with TRBD2 identical over 14 bases. Germline V gene data show CDR1 as MGHRA and CDR2 as YSYEKL. With V trimmed by 1 base and J by 5 bases, 4 bases remained unmatched. CDR3 length: 17 residues. The CDR3 coding sequence is TGCGCCAGCAGCCAAGTAGGGACTAGCGGGAGTGACAATGAGCAGTTCTTC. Translation: CASSQVGTSGSDNEQFF.

A few counts support this clone. The chain recombines TRBV7-3 with TRBJ2-1, with 10 bases lining up with TRBD2. Per germline, CDR1 SGHTA and CDR2 FQGTGA. Trimming at V came to 5 bases and at J to 6 bases, leaving 19 bases not matched to a gene. The CDR3 has 19 residues. In nucleotides, the CDR3 is TGTGCCAGCAGCCTGTCCGGGACTAGCGTGGGGGGTTTTAGCAATGAGCAGTTCTTC. It translates to CASSLSGTSVGGFSNEQFF.

Comment on this clone: The same CDR3 can be traced to other DNA sequences in this sample. The chain joins TRBV19 to TRBJ2-6; D possibly corresponds to TRBD1 (6 bases). Germline V gene data show CDR1 as LNHDA and CDR2 as SQIVND (reference sequence). The length of the CDR3 is 16 residues. V lost 6 bases and J 4 bases, leaving 16 bases between the germline ends. Written as DNA, the CDR3 is TGTGCCAGTAGCCCGGGACATGCCAGCGGGGCCAACGTCCTGACTTTC. It codes for CASSPGHASGANVLTF.

V is TRBV7-9 and J is TRBJ2-1, with TRBD1 matching 9 bases. The germline gives CDR1 SEHNR, CDR2 FQNEAQ (reference sequence). The CDR3 sequence is 17 residues long. V dropped 8 bases and J dropped 4; count of bases not matched to a gene: 15. Here the CDR3 reads CASRTGGRGGFYNEQFF. The DNA of the CDR3 is TGTGCCAGCCGCACAGGGGGCCGCGGCGGATTTTACAATGAGCAGTTCTTC.

The chain joins TRBV6-5 to TRBJ1-1; 7 bases align to TRBD1. CDR1 and CDR2 from the germline V gene are MNHEY and SVGAGI. The CDR3 is 14 residues long. V lost 7 bases to trimming and J lost 0 bases; unmatched junction nucleotides: 5. CDR3 sequence reads: CASIKTGMNTEAFF. CDR3 in DNA: TGTGCCAGCATCAAGACAGGGATGAACACTGAAGCTTTCTTT.

This clone was found a few times. The rearrangement uses TRBV4-1 and TRBJ2-2, with D unresolved. Trimming took off 0 bases at V and 10 bases at J, with 18 bases between the two ends. This CDR3 region has 16 residues. The germline gives CDR1 MGHRA, CDR2 YSYEKL. The CDR3 DNA sequence: TGCGCCAGCAGCCAAGATCTAACACCCGGAGTTTTGGAGCTGTTTTTT. It encodes CASSQDLTPGVLELFF.

V usage is TRBV4-2 and J usage is TRBJ1-1; the D is unclear. The germline gives CDR1 LGHNA, CDR2 YNFKEQ. Trimming pared 0 bases from V and 0 bases from J, leaving 11 bases between. The CDR3 covers 16 residues. The CDR3 region has the DNA TGTGCCAGCAGCCAAGATCCCGCGGGGATGAACACTGAAGCTTTCTTT. It specifies CASSQDPAGMNTEAFF.

In its sample, this clone was seen a few times. This chain links TRBV10-3 with TRBJ2-1; 10 bases match TRBD2. The CDR3 extends over 13 amino acids. From germline, CDR1 is ENHRY and CDR2 SYGVKD. The trim removed 11 bases at V and 7 bases at J, leaving 8 bases unmatched. This CDR3 reads CAVLAGAENEQFF. The CDR3, as DNA: TGTGCCGTCCTAGCGGGAGCGGAGAATGAGCAGTTCTTC.

This clone was detected ten times or more. CDR3 residues: CAAARDSGYEQYF. CDR3 bases: TGTGCCGCAGCGAGGGACAGCGGCTACGAGCAGTACTTC. The rearrangement uses TRBV10-3 and TRBJ2-7; 7 positions agree with TRBD1. Trimming at V came to 11 bases and at J to 3 bases, leaving 10 bases not matched to a gene. From germline, CDR1 is ENHRY and CDR2 SYGVKD. CDR3 length: 13 amino acids.

This chain links TRBV11-3 with TRBJ2-5, with TRBD1 matching 7 bases. The germline V gene has CDR1 SGHNT and CDR2 YENEEA. The CDR3 spans 13 residues. The J segment lost 5 bases and the V segment lost 5 bases, leaving 5 bases of the junction unmatched. This CDR3 is CASSGVRGETQYF. CDR3 bases: TGTGCCAGCAGCGGAGTCAGGGGGGAGACCCAGTACTTC.

The rearrangement links TRBV25-1 to TRBJ2-7; D is unresolved. The CDR3 length is 12 residues. Trimming removed 5 bases from V and 7 bases from J, with 12 bases in between. Germline V gives CDR1 MGHDK, CDR2 SYGVNS. Here the CDR3 DNA reads TGTGCCAGCAGTTTCCCGGGTCGGGAGCAGTACTTC. Its translation is CASSFPGREQYF.

The V call is TRBV9, the J call TRBJ1-1, with 7 bases identical to TRBD1. V was clipped by 4 bases and J by 1 base; unmatched bases: 4. The CDR3 is 14 amino acids. Germline V gene data show CDR1 as SGDLS and CDR2 as YYNGEE. The CDR3 region has the DNA TGTGCCAGCAGCACAGGGGTGGAGAACACTGAAGCTTTCTTT. It encodes CASSTGVENTEAFF.

The rearrangement uses TRBV18 and TRBJ2-5; D call uncertain. The CDR3 loop spans 14 amino acids. V was pared by 3 bases and J by 1 base, with 9 bases between. The germline gives CDR1 KGHSH, CDR2 LQKENI. CDR3 in DNA: TGTGCCAGCTCACCGGAGTACCTCCAAGAGACCCAGTACTTC. This gives the protein CASSPEYLQETQYF.

This clone has just a few counts. V is TRBV10-3 and J is TRBJ2-7; 9 nucleotides match TRBD1. The germline CDR1 and CDR2 sequences are ENHRY and SYGVKD. The CDR3 extends over 13 amino acids. The trim removed 5 bases at V and 2 bases at J, leaving 1 base unmatched. CDR3 sequence: CAISRQGAYEQYF. CDR3 nucleotide sequence: TGTGCCATCAGTAGACAGGGGGCCTACGAGCAGTACTTC.

The chain's CDR3 is CASSASSGSVYNEQFF. In nucleotides, the CDR3 is TGTGCCAGCAGTGCTTCTAGCGGGAGTGTGTACAATGAGCAGTTCTTC. The rearrangement uses TRBV6-4 and TRBJ2-1; 10 bases line up with TRBD2. The CDR3 runs to 16 residues. Germline trimming cut 4 bases from V and 4 bases from J; bases unmatched to any gene: 7. Germline assignment: CDR1 MRHNA and CDR2 SNTAGT.

This clone turned up a few times. This sequence joins TRBV11-3 and TRBJ2-1; 7 nucleotides agree with TRBD2. Germline V gene data show CDR1 as SGHNT and CDR2 as YENEEA. The CDR3 is made up of 14 amino acids. The V gene end was trimmed by 5 bases and the J gene end by 6 bases; junction bases not matched to a gene: 7. The CDR3 nucleotides are TGTGCCAGCAGCCCGCGGGAGCGTCGCAATGAGCAGTTCTTC. Translating gives CASSPRERRNEQFF.

This clone appeared a few times. The rearrangement uses TRBV5-4 and TRBJ2-4; 12 nucleotides match TRBD2. The V gene end was trimmed by 10 bases and the J gene end by 8 bases; junction bases not matched to a gene: 7. The CDR3 has 13 residues. The germline CDR1 and CDR2 sequences are SGHNT and YYREEE (reference sequence). Written as DNA, the CDR3 is TGTGCCTCCGGACTAGCGGGACAAGACATTCAGTACTTC. Residues: CASGLAGQDIQYF.